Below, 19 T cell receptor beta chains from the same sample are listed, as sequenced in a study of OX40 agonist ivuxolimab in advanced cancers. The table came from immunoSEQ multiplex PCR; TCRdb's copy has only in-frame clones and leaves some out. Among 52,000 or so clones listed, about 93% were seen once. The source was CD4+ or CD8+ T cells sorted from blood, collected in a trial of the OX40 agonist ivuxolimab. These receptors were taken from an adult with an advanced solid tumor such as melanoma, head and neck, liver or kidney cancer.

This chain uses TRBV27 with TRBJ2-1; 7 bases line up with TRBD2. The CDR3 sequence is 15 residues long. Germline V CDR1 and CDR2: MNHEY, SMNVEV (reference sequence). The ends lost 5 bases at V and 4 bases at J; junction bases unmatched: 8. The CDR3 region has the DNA TGTGCCAGCAGTCTAGGGGCTAGCGGATACAATGAGCAGTTCTTC. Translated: CASSLGASGYNEQFF.

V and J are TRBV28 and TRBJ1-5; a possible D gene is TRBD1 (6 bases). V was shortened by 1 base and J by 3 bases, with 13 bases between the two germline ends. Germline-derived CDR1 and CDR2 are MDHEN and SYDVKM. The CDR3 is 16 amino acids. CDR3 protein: CASSLSKTGLNQPQHF. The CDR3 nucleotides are TGTGCCAGCAGTTTATCAAAGACAGGACTCAATCAGCCCCAGCATTTT.

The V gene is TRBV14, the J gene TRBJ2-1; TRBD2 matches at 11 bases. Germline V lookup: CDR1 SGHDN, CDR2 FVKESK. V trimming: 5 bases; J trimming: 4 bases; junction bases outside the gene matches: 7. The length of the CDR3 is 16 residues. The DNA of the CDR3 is TGTGCCAGCAGCGAACTAGCGGGAGTTACTTACAATGAGCAGTTCTTC. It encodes CASSELAGVTYNEQFF.

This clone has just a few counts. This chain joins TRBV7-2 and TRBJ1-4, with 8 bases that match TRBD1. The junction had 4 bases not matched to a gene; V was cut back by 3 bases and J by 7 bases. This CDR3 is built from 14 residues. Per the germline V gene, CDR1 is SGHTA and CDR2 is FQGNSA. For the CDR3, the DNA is TGTGCCAGCAGCTTCTCGGGACAGGCTGAAAAACTGTTTTTT. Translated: CASSFSGQAEKLFF.

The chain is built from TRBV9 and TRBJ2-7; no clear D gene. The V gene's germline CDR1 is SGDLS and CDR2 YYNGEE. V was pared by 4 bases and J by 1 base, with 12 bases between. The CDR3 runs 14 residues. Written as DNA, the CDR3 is TGTGCCAGCAGCCCGGTGAGAGGATCCTACGAGCAGTACTTC. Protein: CASSPVRGSYEQYF. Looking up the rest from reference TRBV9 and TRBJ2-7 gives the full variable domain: DSGVTQTPKHLITATGQRVTLRCSPRSGDLSVYWYQQSLDQGLQFLIQYYNGEERAKGNILERFSAQQFPDLHSELNLSSLELGDSALYFCASSPVRGSYEQYFGPGTRLTVT.

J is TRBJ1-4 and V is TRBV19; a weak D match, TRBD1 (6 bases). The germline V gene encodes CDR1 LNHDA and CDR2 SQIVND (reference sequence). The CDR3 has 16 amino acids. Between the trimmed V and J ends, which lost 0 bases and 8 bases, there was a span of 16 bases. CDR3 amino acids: CASSIDHEGEEEKLFF. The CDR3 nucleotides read TGTGCCAGTAGTATAGATCATGAGGGGGAAGAAGAAAAACTGTTTTTT.

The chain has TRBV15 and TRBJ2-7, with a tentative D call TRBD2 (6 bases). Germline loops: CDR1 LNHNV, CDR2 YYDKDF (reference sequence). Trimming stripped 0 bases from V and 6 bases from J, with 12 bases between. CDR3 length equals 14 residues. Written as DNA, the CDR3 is TGTGCCACCAGCAGAGATTTGGGGGGATCCGAGCAGTACTTC. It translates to CATSRDLGGSEQYF.

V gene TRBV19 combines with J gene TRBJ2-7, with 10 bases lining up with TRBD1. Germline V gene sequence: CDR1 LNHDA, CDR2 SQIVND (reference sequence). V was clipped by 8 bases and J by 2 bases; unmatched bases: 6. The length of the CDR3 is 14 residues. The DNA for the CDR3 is TGTGCCAGTGAATCCGGGACAGGGGCCTACGAGCAGTACTTC. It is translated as CASESGTGAYEQYF.

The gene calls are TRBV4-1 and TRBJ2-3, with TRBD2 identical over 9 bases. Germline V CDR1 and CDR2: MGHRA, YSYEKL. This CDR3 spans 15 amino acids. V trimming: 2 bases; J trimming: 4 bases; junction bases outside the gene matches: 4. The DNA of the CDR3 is TGCGCCAGCAGCCAAACGGAGCGGGAGGCAGATACGCAGTATTTT. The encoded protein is CASSQTEREADTQYF.

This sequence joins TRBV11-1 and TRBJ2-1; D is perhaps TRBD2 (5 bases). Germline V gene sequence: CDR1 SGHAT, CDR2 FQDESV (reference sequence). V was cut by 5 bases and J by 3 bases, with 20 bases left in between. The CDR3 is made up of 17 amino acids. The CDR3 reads CASSEAVETMIYNEQFF. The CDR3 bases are TGTGCCAGCAGCGAGGCGGTTGAGACTATGATCTACAATGAGCAGTTCTTC.

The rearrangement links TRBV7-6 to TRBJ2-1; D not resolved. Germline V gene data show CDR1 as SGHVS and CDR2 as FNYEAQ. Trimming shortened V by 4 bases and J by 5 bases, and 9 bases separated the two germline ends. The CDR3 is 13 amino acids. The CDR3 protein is CASSSTPHNEQFF. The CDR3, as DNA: TGTGCCAGCAGCTCTACCCCTCACAATGAGCAGTTCTTC.

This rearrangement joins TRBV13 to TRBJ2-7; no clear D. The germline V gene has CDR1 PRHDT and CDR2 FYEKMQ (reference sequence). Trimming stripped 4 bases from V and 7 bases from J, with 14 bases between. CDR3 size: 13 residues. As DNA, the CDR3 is TGTGCCAGCAGCTCTCCCCCGGCCTGGGAGCAGTACTTC. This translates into CASSSPPAWEQYF.

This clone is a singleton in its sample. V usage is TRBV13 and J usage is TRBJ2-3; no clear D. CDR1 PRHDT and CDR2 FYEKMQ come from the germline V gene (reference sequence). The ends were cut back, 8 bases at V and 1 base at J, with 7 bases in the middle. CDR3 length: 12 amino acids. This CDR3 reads CASAYGTDTQYF. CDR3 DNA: TGTGCCAGCGCCTACGGCACAGATACGCAGTATTTT.

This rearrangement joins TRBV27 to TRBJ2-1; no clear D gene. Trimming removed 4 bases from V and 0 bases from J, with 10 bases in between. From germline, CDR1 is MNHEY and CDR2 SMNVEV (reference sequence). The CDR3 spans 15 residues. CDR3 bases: TGTGCCAGCAGTTATTCAGCGAGCTCCTACAATGAGCAGTTCTTC. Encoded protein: CASSYSASSYNEQFF.

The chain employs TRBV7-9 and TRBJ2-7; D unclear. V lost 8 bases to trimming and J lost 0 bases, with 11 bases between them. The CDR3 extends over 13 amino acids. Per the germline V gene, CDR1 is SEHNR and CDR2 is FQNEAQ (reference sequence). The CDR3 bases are TGTGCCAGCGCCCCACTCCCCTCCTACGAGCAGTACTTC. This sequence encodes CASAPLPSYEQYF.

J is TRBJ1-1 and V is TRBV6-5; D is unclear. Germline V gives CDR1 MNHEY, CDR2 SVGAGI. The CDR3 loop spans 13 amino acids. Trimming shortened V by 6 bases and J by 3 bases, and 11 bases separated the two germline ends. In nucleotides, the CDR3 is TGTGCCAGCAGCCCACATGAGTACACTGAAGCTTTCTTT. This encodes CASSPHEYTEAFF.

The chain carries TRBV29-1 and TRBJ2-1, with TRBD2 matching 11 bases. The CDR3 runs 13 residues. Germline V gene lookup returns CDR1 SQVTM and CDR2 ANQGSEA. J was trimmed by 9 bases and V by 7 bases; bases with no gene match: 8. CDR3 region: CSAETSGMGEQFF. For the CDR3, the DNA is TGCAGCGCCGAGACTAGCGGGATGGGTGAGCAGTTCTTC.

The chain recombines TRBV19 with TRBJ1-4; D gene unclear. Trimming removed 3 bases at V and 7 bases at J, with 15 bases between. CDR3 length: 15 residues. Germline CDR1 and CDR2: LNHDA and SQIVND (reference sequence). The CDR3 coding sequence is TGTGCCAGTAGTATTGTATTGGGCCGCGGTGAAAAACTGTTTTTT. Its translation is CASSIVLGRGEKLFF.

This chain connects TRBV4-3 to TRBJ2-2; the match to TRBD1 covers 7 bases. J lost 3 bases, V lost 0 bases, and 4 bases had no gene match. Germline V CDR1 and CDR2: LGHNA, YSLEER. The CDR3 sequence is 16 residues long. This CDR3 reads CASSQEQGSDTGELFF. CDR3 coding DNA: TGCGCCAGCAGCCAAGAACAGGGGAGCGACACCGGGGAGCTGTTTTTT.